A selection of T cell receptor beta chains follows, all from one sample in a study of blood T cell repertoires in COVID-19. Clones were sequenced by immunoSEQ multiplex PCR, and TCRdb holds only the in-frame ones, with some missing. The data show 100,000 to 140,000 clones, around 89% seen once. Sequencing input: peripheral blood. These receptors were taken from a man aged 50-59 years with active or convalescent COVID-19. The CDR3 runs from the conserved cysteine through the conserved F or W. D genes are given only for firm matches.

CASSWDISTGELFF	TGTGCCAGCAGTTGGGACATCTCCACCGGGGAGCTGTTTTTT	TRBJ2-2	14	TRBV27	NA
CASSVSDGYNEQFF	TGTGCCAGCAGCGTAAGCGACGGCTACAATGAGCAGTTCTTC	TRBJ2-1	14	TRBV9	NA
CASSPPSVKEANEQFF	TGTGCCAGCTCACCCCCCAGCGTGAAGGAGGCCAATGAGCAGTTCTTC	TRBJ2-1	16	TRBV18	NA
CASSPEGPMNTEAFF	TGTGCCAGCAGCCCCGAGGGCCCGATGAACACTGAAGCTTTCTTT	TRBJ1-1	15	TRBV7-9	NA
CASSPTGTLNTEAFF	TGTGCCAGCAGTCCGACAGGTACCTTGAACACTGAAGCTTTCTTT	TRBJ1-1	15	TRBV6-5	NA
CASSSEGSYNSPLHF	TGTGCCAGCAGTTCGGAGGGCTCCTATAATTCACCCCTCCACTTT	TRBJ1-6	15	TRBV27	NA
CASSQQGPYNEQFF	TGTGCCAGCAGCCAACAGGGACCCTACAATGAGCAGTTCTTC	TRBJ2-1	14	TRBV7-6	NA
CASSSRDRGRRYEQYF	TGTGCCAGCAGCTCCCGGGACAGGGGCCGTCGGTACGAGCAGTACTTC	TRBJ2-7	16	TRBV5-4	TRBD1
CASRTPGQGDSGYNEQFF	TGCGCCAGCAGAACACCGGGACAGGGGGATAGTGGCTACAATGAGCAGTTCTTC	TRBJ2-1	18	TRBV4-1	TRBD1
CASSLLAGEYNEQFF	TGCGCCAGCAGCTTGCTAGCGGGAGAATACAATGAGCAGTTCTTC	TRBJ2-1	15	TRBV5-1	TRBD2
CASSQGVGTEAFF	TGTGCCAGCAGCCAGGGTGTCGGCACTGAAGCTTTCTTT	TRBJ1-1	13	TRBV9	NA